This TCR beta chain originates from a study of T cell repertoires in cytomegalovirus infection. About the study: Indications came from public TCR beta signatures; they pointed to CMV infection and to a matching HLA type.

Only a few counts were recorded for this clonotype. Its target is unknown. Study conclusions and caveats: Using cumulative public TCR beta family frequency, the authors identified those who carried CMV together with the relevant HLA. HLA-C-restricted CMV-specific TCR beta clonotypes were dominant in the ex vivo response.

TCRdb reprocessed the reads with MiXCR, giving one entry per CDR3 protein. Among about 180,000 distinct CDR3 sequences listed, 13% to 15% were seen once. V shed 5 bases and J shed 1 base, with 20 bases lying between them. The CDR3 runs 17 residues. Germline CDR1 LNHDA, CDR2 SQIVND (reference sequence). The chain couples TRBV19 to TRBJ1-1; D remains unclear. The sequence was collected from a human donor in good health (CMV status not recorded). Some clones in this sample may be carry-over from other donors' samples. Sequencing was performed on PBMCs. CDR3 region: CASSLPPQRQPNTEAFF. CDR3 coding DNA: TGTGCCAGTAGTCTTCCCCCGCAAAGGCAGCCGAACACTGAAGCTTTCTTT.